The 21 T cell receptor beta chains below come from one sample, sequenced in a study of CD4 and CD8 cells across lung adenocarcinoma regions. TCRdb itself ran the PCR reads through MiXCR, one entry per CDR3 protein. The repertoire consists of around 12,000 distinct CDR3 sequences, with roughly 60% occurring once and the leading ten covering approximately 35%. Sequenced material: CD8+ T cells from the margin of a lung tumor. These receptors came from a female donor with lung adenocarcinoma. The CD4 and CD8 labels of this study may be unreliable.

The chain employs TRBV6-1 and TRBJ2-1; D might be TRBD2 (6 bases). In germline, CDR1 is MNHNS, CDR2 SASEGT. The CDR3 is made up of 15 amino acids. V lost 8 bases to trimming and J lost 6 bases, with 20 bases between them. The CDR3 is CASEREKGYSNEQFF. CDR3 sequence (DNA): TGTGCCAGCGAACGGGAGAAGGGCTACTCCAATGAGCAGTTCTTC.

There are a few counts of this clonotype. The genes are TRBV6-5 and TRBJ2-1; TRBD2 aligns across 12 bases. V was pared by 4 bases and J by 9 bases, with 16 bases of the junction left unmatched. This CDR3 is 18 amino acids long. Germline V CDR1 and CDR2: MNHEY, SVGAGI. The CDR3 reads CASSLGLAGGPNTGEQFF. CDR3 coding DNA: TGTGCCAGCAGTTTAGGGCTAGCGGGAGGGCCGAACACAGGTGAGCAGTTCTTC.

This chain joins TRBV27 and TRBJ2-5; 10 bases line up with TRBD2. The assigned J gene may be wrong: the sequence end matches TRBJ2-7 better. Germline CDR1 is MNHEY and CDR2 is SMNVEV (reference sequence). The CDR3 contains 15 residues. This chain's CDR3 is CASRAEREGAYEQYF. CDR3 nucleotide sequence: TGTGCCAGCAGAGCGGAGCGGGAGGGGGCCTACGAGCAGTACTTC.

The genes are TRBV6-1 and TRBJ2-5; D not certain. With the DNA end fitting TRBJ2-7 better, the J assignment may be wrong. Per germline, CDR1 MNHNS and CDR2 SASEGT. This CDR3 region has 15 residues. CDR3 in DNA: TGTGCCAGCAGCTCACAGCCGATCCAAACCTACGAGCAGTACTTC. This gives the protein CASSSQPIQTYEQYF.

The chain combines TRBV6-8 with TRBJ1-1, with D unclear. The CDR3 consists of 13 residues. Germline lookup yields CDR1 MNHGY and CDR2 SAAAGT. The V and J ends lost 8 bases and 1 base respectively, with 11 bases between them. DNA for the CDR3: TGTGCCAGCGAAGGTAGGTCGAACACTGAAGCTTTCTTT. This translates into CASEGRSNTEAFF.

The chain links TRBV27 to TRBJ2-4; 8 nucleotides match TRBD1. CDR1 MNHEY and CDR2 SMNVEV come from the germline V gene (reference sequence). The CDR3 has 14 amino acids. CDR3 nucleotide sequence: TGTGGCGGCAGGGGGCGCTGGGCCAAAGATACTCAGTACTTC. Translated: CGGRGRWAKDTQYF.

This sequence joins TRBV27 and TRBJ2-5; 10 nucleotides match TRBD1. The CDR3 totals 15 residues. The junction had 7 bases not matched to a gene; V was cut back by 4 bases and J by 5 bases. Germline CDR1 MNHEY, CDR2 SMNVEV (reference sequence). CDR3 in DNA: TGTGCCAGCAGTTCGGACAGGGGGTATGGGGAGACCCAGTACTTC. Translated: CASSSDRGYGETQYF.

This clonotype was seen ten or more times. CDR3 DNA sequence: TGTGCCAGCAGTGCGACATTGGGCTCCTACGAGCAGTACTTC. It specifies CASSATLGSYEQYF. The V and J genes are TRBV6-1 and TRBJ2-1; D unclear. The tail of the sequence fits TRBJ2-7 better, so the J call may be wrong. The CDR3 runs to 14 residues. In germline, CDR1 is MNHNS, CDR2 SASEGT.

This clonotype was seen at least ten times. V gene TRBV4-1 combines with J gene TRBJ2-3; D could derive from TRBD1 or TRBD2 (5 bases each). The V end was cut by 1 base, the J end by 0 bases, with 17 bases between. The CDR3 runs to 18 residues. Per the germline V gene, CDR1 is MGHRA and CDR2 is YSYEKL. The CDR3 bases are TGCGCCAGCAGCCAAGCCACCTTGAGGGGCTCTAGCACAGATACGCAGTATTTT. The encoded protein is CASSQATLRGSSTDTQYF.

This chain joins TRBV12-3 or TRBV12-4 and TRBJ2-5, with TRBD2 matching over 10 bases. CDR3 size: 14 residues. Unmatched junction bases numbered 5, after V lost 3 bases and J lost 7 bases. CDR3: CASSLSGGAATQYF. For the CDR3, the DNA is TGTGCCAGCAGTTTGAGCGGGGGGGCGGCGACCCAGTACTTC.

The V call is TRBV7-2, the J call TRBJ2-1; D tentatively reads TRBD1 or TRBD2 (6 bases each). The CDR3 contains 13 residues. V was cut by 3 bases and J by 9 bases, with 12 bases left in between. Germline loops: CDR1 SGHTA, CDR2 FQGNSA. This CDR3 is CASSFNGGFEQFF. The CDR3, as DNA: TGTGCCAGCAGCTTTAACGGGGGCTTTGAGCAGTTCTTC.

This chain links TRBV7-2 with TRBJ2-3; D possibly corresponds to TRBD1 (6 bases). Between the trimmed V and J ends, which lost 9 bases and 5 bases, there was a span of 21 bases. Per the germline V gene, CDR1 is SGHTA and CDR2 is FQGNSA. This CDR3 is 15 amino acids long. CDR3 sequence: CARGLTGRYKDTQYF. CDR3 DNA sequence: TGTGCCAGGGGCCTAACAGGGCGCTACAAAGATACGCAGTATTTT.

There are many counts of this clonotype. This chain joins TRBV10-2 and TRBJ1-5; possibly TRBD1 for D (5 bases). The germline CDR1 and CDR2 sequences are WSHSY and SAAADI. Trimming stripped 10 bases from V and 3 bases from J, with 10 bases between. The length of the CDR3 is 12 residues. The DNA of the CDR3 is TGCGCCACTAAGGACATCAATCAGCCCCAGCATTTT. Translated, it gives CATKDINQPQHF.

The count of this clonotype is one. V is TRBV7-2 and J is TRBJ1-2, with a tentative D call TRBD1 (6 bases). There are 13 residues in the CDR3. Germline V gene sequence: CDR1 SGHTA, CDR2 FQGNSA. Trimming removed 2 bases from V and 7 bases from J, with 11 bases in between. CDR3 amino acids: CASSLNRVGGYTF. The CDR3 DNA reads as TGTGCCAGCAGCTTAAACAGGGTTGGTGGCTACACCTTC.

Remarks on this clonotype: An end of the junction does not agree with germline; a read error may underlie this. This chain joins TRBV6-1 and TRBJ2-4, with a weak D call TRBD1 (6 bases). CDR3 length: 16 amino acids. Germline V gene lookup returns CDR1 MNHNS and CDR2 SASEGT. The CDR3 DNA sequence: TGTGCCAGCAGCCCCTGGGGGCAGCGAACCAAAAACACGCAGTATTTC. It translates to CASSPWGQRTKNTQYF.

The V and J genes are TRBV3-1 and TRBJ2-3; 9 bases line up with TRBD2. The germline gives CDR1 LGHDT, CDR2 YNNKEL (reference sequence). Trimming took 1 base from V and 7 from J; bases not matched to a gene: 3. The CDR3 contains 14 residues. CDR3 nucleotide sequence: TGTGCCAGCAGCCAAGTCCTAGCGGGGAATACGCAGTATTTT. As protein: CASSQVLAGNTQYF.

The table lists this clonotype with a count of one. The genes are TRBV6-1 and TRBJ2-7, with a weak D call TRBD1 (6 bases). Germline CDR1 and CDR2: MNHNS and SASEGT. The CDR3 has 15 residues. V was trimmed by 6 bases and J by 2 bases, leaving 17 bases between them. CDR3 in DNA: TGTGCCAGCAGCCAGGACAGAGTCCTTGCCTACGAGCAGTACTTC. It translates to CASSQDRVLAYEQYF.

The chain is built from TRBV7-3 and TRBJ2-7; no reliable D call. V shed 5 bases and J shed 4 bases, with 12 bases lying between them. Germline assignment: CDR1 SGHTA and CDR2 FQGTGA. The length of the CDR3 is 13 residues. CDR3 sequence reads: CASSTGPRYEQYF. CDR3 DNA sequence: TGTGCCAGCAGCACCGGGCCGCGGTACGAGCAGTACTTC. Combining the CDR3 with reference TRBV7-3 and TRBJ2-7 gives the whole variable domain GAGVSQTPSNKVTEKGKYVELRCDPISGHTALYWYRQSLGQGPEFLIYFQGTGAADDSGLPNDRFFAVRPEGSVSTLKIQRTERGDSAVYLCASSTGPRYEQYFGPGTRLTVT.

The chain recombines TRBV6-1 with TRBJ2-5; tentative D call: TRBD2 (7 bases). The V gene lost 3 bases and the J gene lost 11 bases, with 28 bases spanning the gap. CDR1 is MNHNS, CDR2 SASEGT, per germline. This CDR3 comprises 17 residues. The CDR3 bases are TGTGCCAGCAGTGAGGGGCTGCGGGGGCGTGAAGAAGGGTTTCAGTACTTC. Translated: CASSEGLRGREEGFQYF.

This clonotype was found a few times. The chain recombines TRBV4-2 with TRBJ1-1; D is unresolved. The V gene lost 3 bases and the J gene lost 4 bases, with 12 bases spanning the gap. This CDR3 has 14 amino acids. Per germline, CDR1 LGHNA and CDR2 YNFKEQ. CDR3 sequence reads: CASSQDPEGTEAFF. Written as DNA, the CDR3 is TGTGCCAGCAGCCAGGACCCCGAGGGCACTGAAGCTTTCTTT.

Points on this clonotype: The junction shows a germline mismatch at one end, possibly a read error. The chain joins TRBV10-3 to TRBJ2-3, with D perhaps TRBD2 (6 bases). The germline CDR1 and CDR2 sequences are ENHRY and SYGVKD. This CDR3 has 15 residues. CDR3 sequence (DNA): TGTGCCGCGGGGCCCGGTGTAGCGGACCAAGATACCCAGTATTTC. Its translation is CAAGPGVADQDTQYF.